Given below is one T cell receptor beta chain in context. The specificity of this receptor is unknown. Its ends do not fully match the called genes, so a read error is possible. No patient had received any treatment before thyroid surgery. Using T-cell receptor beta sequencing, the study looked back at clinical samples from patients collected from the early 2010s to the late 2010s. This specimen belongs to a study of metastatic and nonmetastatic thyroid tumors (dated by TCRdb to 2018 to 2020). For the study in its entirety: For patients with malignant and with benign thyroid disease, the researchers compared repertoires between peripheral blood samples and tumor or nodule tissue samples. The full study reports these points: In both blood and tumor samples, malignant tumors were reported to have significantly higher TCR beta diversity than benign nodules.

Library prep was done by PCR. The sample was run on an Illumina HiSeq 4000. High-throughput sequencing was used to profile the TCR beta-chain CDR3 region of each patient. In the source study's methods: The researchers built a classifier to tell apart papillary thyroid cancer patients with distant metastasis, based on CDR3 differences among clinicopathological groups. To measure repertoire diversity the researchers used the Shannon index, while the Morisita-Horn index served to gauge how similar the tumor and blood repertoires were. TCRdb reran the public reads through fastp at Q25 and MiXCR, keeping productive beta chains. Clone size and V and J calls follow TCRdb, not the original study. In this sample the table shows about 15,000 clones, around a third of which occur a single time. The ten largest make up around 10% of the sample. Based on the germline V gene (reference sequence), the CDR1 and CDR2 sequences are DFQATT and SNEGSKA. CDR3 length: 16 amino acids, cysteine to phenylalanine. The entry retains the CDR3 DNA only, 48 bases that are in frame from base 1.

Recombination linked TRBV20-1 to TRBJ2-7; TRBD2 agrees with 12 junctional bases. The material sequenced was tumor tissue. The receptor's source is a male donor with papillary thyroid cancer or a benign thyroid nodule (not recorded which). Some clones in this sample may be carry-over from other donors' samples. CDR3 reads: CSASARWTSGTYDQYF. The DNA reads TGCAGTGCTTCTGCCCGCTGGACTAGCGGGACCTACGATCAGTACTTC.